The rows below give T cell receptor beta chains drawn from one sample of a study of control samples from healthy donors and cancer patients. The protocol was immunoSEQ multiplex PCR, while the TCRdb copy is restricted to in-frame clones and leaves out a portion. The repertoire holds over 90,000 clones, with approximately 90% as singletons. The sample comprised blood. These receptors all come from a woman younger than 30 in good health. Both conserved end residues are part of each CDR3. Each record gives: clone size, V gene, CDR3 protein. Clone size is given for some rows only: seen once, a few or many times, or a class if the clone is expanded.

>.|TRBV11-3
CASSLDLGNEQYF
>.|TRBV30
CAWEGPNEKLFF
>.|TRBV7-2
CASSSNLRASYEQYF
>.|TRBV12-5
CASGPLGTDNEQFF
>.|TRBV2
CASPLLDRGYNEQFF
>.|TRBV20-1
CSASALGQQQETQYF
>.|TRBV30
CAWRGQGRETQYF
>.|TRBV6-1
CASSEYNPIKPQYF
>.|TRBV4-1
CASSQVWGVGQETQYF
>once|TRBV12-3/TRBV12-4
CASRISYNEQFF
>once|TRBV24-1
CATSDLRAGNTIYF
>once|TRBV15
CATSDETPTYEQYF
>.|TRBV25-1
CASSELYQETQYF
>.|TRBV24-1
CATSEGTGFDGYTF
>.|TRBV5-1
CASSLEGDRDYGYTF
>.|TRBV7-9
CASSFPFGANSGNTIYF
>.|TRBV28
CASSSGGEKYGYTF
>.|TRBV12-5
CASPLSATPTGIKCRTYEQYF
>.|TRBV5-1
CASSLDFRAGGAGYTF
>.|TRBV15
CATSSAQTGTRETQYF
>.|TRBV6-2/TRBV6-3
CASSYARANGELFF
>.|TRBV11-2
CASSLEGQFYGYTF
>.|TRBV6-6
CASSWTGEQFF
>.|TRBV25-1
CASSVGQHGYTF
>.|TRBV28
CASSLVSSSRYEETQYF